These 26 T cell receptor beta chains share one sample of origin, sequenced in a study of CD8 T cells in ankylosing spondylitis (dated by TCRdb to about 2017). Which antigens these TCRs recognize remains unknown. Results the study describes overall, beyond this receptor: A TCR beta motif of fewer than 10 highly homologous amino acid variants appeared characteristic of blood from ankylosing spondylitis patients.

Library preparation employed 5' RACE. The instrument given in TCRdb is Illumina HiSeq 2500. TCRdb cleaned the public reads at Q25 with fastp, built clones with MiXCR and kept in-frame beta chains. Identical CDR3 protein sequences are pooled into one entry, listed with their most common genes and DNA. This sample lists under 850,000 distinct CDR3 sequences; around 17% were detected once. Jointly, the top ten make up under 20% of the sample. Material for sequencing was blood, either unsorted or a sorted T cell fraction (not recorded which). These receptors all come from a male donor with ankylosing spondylitis.

This clonotype was seen many times. The chain links TRBV5-1 to TRBJ2-1, with D hard to call. In germline, CDR1 is SGHRS, CDR2 YFSETQ. V dropped 4 bases and J dropped 2 bases, with 7 bases sitting between them. The CDR3 totals 13 residues. CDR3 sequence reads: CASSQDPYNEQFF. CDR3 bases: TGCGCCAGCAGCCAAGATCCCTACAATGAGCAGTTCTTC.

This sequence joins TRBV5-1 and TRBJ2-4, with D tentatively TRBD2 (5 bases). CDR3 length: 16 residues. The germline CDR1 and CDR2 sequences are SGHRS and YFSETQ. V lost 0 bases to trimming and J lost 1 base, with 11 bases between them. CDR3: CASSLVVGGAKNIQYF. The CDR3 region has the DNA TGCGCCAGCAGCTTGGTCGTCGGCGGGGCCAAAAACATTCAGTACTTC.

This clonotype was recorded a few times. The chain links TRBV6-2 or TRBV6-3 to TRBJ2-7; possibly TRBD1 or TRBD2 for D (5 bases each). CDR3 length: 15 residues. The V end lost 6 bases, the J end lost 0 bases, and 15 bases lay between the germline ends. The germline CDR1 and CDR2 sequences are MNHEY and SVGEGT. The CDR3 coding sequence is TGTGCCAGCAGCCTTTACGGGACGCCCTCCTACGAGCAGTACTTC. Protein sequence: CASSLYGTPSYEQYF.

This rearrangement joins TRBV6-2 or TRBV6-3 to TRBJ2-1; 7 bases are a match to TRBD1. In germline, CDR1 is MNHEY, CDR2 SVGEGT. V gave up 6 bases and J gave up 7 bases; unmatched junction bases: 9. This CDR3 is 14 amino acids long. The CDR3 protein is CASSDRTGRNEQFF. The CDR3 nucleotides read TGTGCCAGCAGCGACCGGACAGGCCGGAATGAGCAGTTCTTC.

This clonotype was detected only a few times. V usage is TRBV7-2 and J usage is TRBJ2-2, with TRBD1 matching over 7 bases. The ends lost 5 bases at V and 6 bases at J; junction bases unmatched: 6. The CDR3 runs 14 residues. Germline CDR1 reads SGHTA; CDR2 reads FQGNSA. CDR3 nucleotides: TGTGCCAGCAGCGAGCGACAGGGCCCCGGGGAGCTGTTTTTT. It codes for CASSERQGPGELFF.

This clonotype was found a few times. The gene calls are TRBV12-3 or TRBV12-4 and TRBJ2-3; possibly TRBD1 for D (5 bases). V was shortened by 7 bases and J by 6 bases, with 20 bases between the two germline ends. The CDR3 runs to 15 residues. The CDR3 protein is CASTWGRASLDTQYF. The CDR3, as DNA: TGTGCCAGCACCTGGGGCAGGGCCTCTCTGGATACGCAGTATTTT.

V usage is TRBV20-1 and J usage is TRBJ2-7; possible D gene TRBD2, 6 bases. V lost 4 bases, J lost 4 bases, and 11 bases lay in between. Germline CDR1 reads DFQATT; CDR2 reads SNEGSKA (reference sequence). There are 12 residues in the CDR3. CDR3 protein: CSATGERYEQYF. CDR3 nucleotides: TGCAGTGCTACGGGGGAGAGGTACGAGCAGTACTTC.

In the case of this clonotype: The junction and the germline gene differ at one end; a read error may be behind it. CDR3 sequence reads: CASSDPGQGYNEQFF. CDR3 bases: TGTGCCAGCAGTGACCCGGGACAGGGATACAATGAACAGTTCTTC. This sequence joins TRBV6-2 or TRBV6-3 and TRBJ2-1, with 9 nucleotides matching TRBD1. The CDR3 loop spans 15 amino acids. Germline values: CDR1 MNHEY, CDR2 SVGEGT.

This clonotype was seen only a few times. The CDR3 sequence is CASRPWAGRDNYGYTF. The CDR3 DNA follows: TGCGCCAGCAGACCCTGGGCGGGCAGGGACAACTATGGCTACACCTTC. The J gene is TRBJ1-2, the V gene TRBV5-1, with D perhaps matching TRBD1 (5 bases). The CDR3 runs to 16 residues. V was trimmed by 5 bases and J by 2 bases, leaving 19 bases between them. The germline gives CDR1 SGHRS, CDR2 YFSETQ.

This rearrangement joins TRBV6-2 or TRBV6-3 to TRBJ1-2; D gene uncertain. CDR3 size: 15 residues. Between the trimmed V and J ends, which lost 0 bases and 2 bases, there was a span of 10 bases. CDR1 and CDR2 (germline): MNHEY, SVGEGT. The DNA for the CDR3 is TGTGCCAGCAGTTACTCTGGAAAACGAAACTATGGCTACACCTTC. It yields the protein CASSYSGKRNYGYTF.

This clonotype was seen a handful of times. V and J are TRBV12-3 or TRBV12-4 and TRBJ1-3; perhaps TRBD1 as D (6 bases). V was shortened by 5 bases and J by 0 bases, with 14 bases between the two germline ends. The CDR3 totals 16 residues. The CDR3 DNA is TGTGCCAGCAGTCCCAGACAGGTCAGCTCTGGAAACACCATATATTTT. Amino acid sequence: CASSPRQVSSGNTIYF.

The chain has TRBV14 and TRBJ2-1; D perhaps matches TRBD2 (5 bases). Trimming shortened V by 1 base and J by 7 bases, and 14 bases separated the two germline ends. The CDR3 contains 15 residues. In germline, CDR1 is SGHDN, CDR2 FVKESK. This CDR3 is CASSQVGSGSNEQFF. CDR3 DNA sequence: TGTGCCAGCAGCCAAGTTGGGTCGGGGTCTAATGAGCAGTTCTTC.

The rearrangement joins TRBV7-4 to TRBJ2-5; weak D call: TRBD2 (5 bases). V gave up 4 bases and J gave up 5 bases, with 11 bases separating them. The CDR3 has 13 amino acids. Germline CDR1 reads SGHVT; CDR2 reads SQSDAQ. CDR3 bases: TGTGCCAGCAGCTCCCATAGAGGGGAGACCCAGTACTTC. Protein sequence: CASSSHRGETQYF. The variable domain in full, with the rest retrieved from reference TRBV7-4 and TRBJ2-5, is GAGVSQSPRYKVAKRGRDVALRCDSISGHVTLYWYRQTLGQGSEVLTYSQSDAQRDKSGRPSGRFSAERPERSVSTLKIQRTEQGDSAVYLCASSSHRGETQYFGPGTRLLVL.

This clonotype was seen repeatedly, ten times or more. The CDR3 region has the DNA TGTGCCACCTTAGTAAGCGGGGCAGCAGATACGCAGTATTTT. It yields the protein CATLVSGAADTQYF. The V and J genes are TRBV12-3 or TRBV12-4 and TRBJ2-3; 7 bases fit TRBD2. The CDR3 is 14 residues long. The V segment lost 10 bases and the J segment 4 bases; nucleotides outside the gene matches: 11.

The V call is TRBV5-6, the J call TRBJ2-3; no firm D call. Trimming removed 3 bases at V and 2 bases at J, with 16 bases between. CDR1 SGHDT and CDR2 YYEEEE come from the germline V gene. The CDR3 contains 16 residues. CDR3 nucleotide sequence: TGTGCCAGCAGCTCATCGGGCAGGAAGAACACAGATACGCAGTATTTT. Residues: CASSSSGRKNTDTQYF.

The chain links TRBV24-1 to TRBJ2-1; D call uncertain. The germline V gene has CDR1 KGHDR and CDR2 SFDVKD. V lost 3 bases, J lost 1 base, and 15 bases lay in between. The CDR3 covers 17 residues. Written as DNA, the CDR3 is TGTGCCACCAGTGATGGGGAAGCAAGCCTTTCCTACAATGAGCAGTTCTTC. Translation: CATSDGEASLSYNEQFF.

This chain uses TRBV20-1 with TRBJ2-1; tentative D call: TRBD2 (6 bases). V was pared by 6 bases and J by 0 bases, with 12 bases between. Germline CDR1 is DFQATT and CDR2 is SNEGSKA (reference sequence). This CDR3 region has 14 residues. Here the CDR3 reads CSASSASSYNEQFF. CDR3 in DNA: TGCAGTGCGTCTAGCGCCAGCTCCTACAATGAGCAGTTCTTC.

The chain recombines TRBV12-3 or TRBV12-4 with TRBJ1-5, with D possibly being TRBD1 (5 bases). V gave up 2 bases and J gave up 3 bases, with 14 bases separating them. The length of the CDR3 is 16 residues. The CDR3: CASSLRWGGDNQPQHF. CDR3 DNA: TGTGCCAGCAGTTTACGCTGGGGGGGGGACAATCAGCCCCAGCATTTT.

This clonotype was counted many times. The chain couples TRBV20-1 to TRBJ2-3; either TRBD1 or TRBD2 may fit D (7 bases each). CDR3 size: 15 residues. Germline V CDR1 and CDR2: DFQATT, SNEGSKA (reference sequence). V lost 4 bases, J lost 6 bases, and 20 bases lay in between. CDR3 sequence reads: CSAIPGGGPGDTQYF. CDR3 in DNA: TGCAGTGCTATTCCAGGGGGAGGGCCTGGGGATACGCAGTATTTT.

This clonotype was picked up a small number of times. The V gene is TRBV4-1, the J gene TRBJ1-2; TRBD1 is a possible D gene (5 bases). CDR1 and CDR2 from the germline V gene are MGHRA and YSYEKL. The length of the CDR3 is 13 residues. The V end lost 4 bases, the J end lost 10 bases, and 16 bases lay between the germline ends. The CDR3: CASSLGRDAPYTF. The DNA of the CDR3 is TGCGCCAGCAGCCTCGGGAGGGACGCACCCTACACCTTC.

V and J are TRBV5-1 and TRBJ2-5; D call uncertain. CDR3 length equals 14 residues. Trimming took 1 base from V and 7 from J, leaving 14 bases between them. In germline, CDR1 is SGHRS, CDR2 YFSETQ. DNA for the CDR3: TGCGCCAGCAGCTTGCTGGAAGGATTGGGGACCCAGTACTTC. This codes for CASSLLEGLGTQYF.

The CDR3 nucleotides are TGTGCCAGCAGCTTAGCTGTACCCTACAATGAGCAGTTCTTC. Protein: CASSLAVPYNEQFF. The genes are TRBV7-8 and TRBJ2-1; the D is unclear. The CDR3 runs to 14 residues. Germline V gene lookup returns CDR1 SGHVS and CDR2 FQNEAQ. V lost 0 bases and J lost 2, with 5 bases in between.

This clonotype was found many times. The chain carries TRBV6-5 and TRBJ2-7, with D hard to call. V lost 4 bases to trimming and J lost 0 bases, with 10 bases between them. The CDR3 is made up of 14 amino acids. Germline V CDR1 and CDR2: MNHEY, SVGAGI. This CDR3 reads CASSFRPDSYEQYF. The CDR3, as DNA: TGTGCCAGCAGTTTCCGGCCGGACTCCTACGAGCAGTACTTC.

The chain uses TRBV12-3 or TRBV12-4 and TRBJ1-1; D is undetermined. The V and J ends lost 6 bases and 6 bases respectively, with 26 bases between them. The CDR3 sequence is 17 residues long. This chain's CDR3 is CASSHTSGTADASEAFF. In DNA, the CDR3 is TGTGCCAGCAGCCACACCTCGGGAACAGCGGACGCATCTGAAGCTTTCTTT.

This clonotype was counted at least ten times. The rearrangement uses TRBV5-1 and TRBJ2-3; D remains ambiguous. Trimming removed 0 bases at V and 1 base at J, with 6 bases between. The germline gives CDR1 SGHRS, CDR2 YFSETQ. The CDR3 extends over 14 amino acids. The CDR3 is CASSLDPGTDTQYF. The DNA of the CDR3 is TGCGCCAGCAGCTTGGATCCAGGCACAGATACGCAGTATTTT.

CDR3 residues: CAGGGAGGELFF. CDR3 coding DNA: TGTGCCGGGGGGGGAGCCGGCGGGGAGCTGTTTTTT. V usage is TRBV11-3 and J usage is TRBJ2-2, with TRBD2 identical over 7 bases. This CDR3 has 12 amino acids. From germline, CDR1 is SGHNT and CDR2 YENEEA. Trimming took 11 bases from V and 7 from J; bases not matched to a gene: 7. The full variable domain, with the rest looked up from reference TRBV11-3 and TRBJ2-2, is EAGVVQSPRYKIIEKKQPVAFWCNPISGHNTLYWYLQNLGQGPELLIRYENEEAVDDSQLPKDRFSAERLKGVDSTLKIQPAELGDSAVYLCAGGGAGGELFFGEGSRLTVL.